Each of the 10 T cell receptor beta chains below was sequenced from the same sample in a study of shared clonotypes between healthy human individuals. The table came from immunoSEQ multiplex PCR; TCRdb's copy has only in-frame clones and leaves some out. The repertoire holds approximately 180,000 clones, roughly 91% seen once, with about 0.067% in the top ten. The material sequenced was naive CD4+ T cells sorted from blood. As to subset: CD45RA+ positively selected. These receptors were collected from a woman younger than 45 in good health.

V gene TRBV15 combines with J gene TRBJ1-2; 7 positions agree with TRBD1. Trimming removed 1 base from V and 8 bases from J; junction bases left unmatched: 16. This CDR3 is 17 amino acids long. Germline V gene data show CDR1 as LNHNV and CDR2 as YYDKDF (reference sequence). CDR3 amino acids: CATSRGAGGPGPNGYTF. In DNA, the CDR3 is TGTGCCACCAGCAGAGGGGCAGGGGGTCCGGGCCCCAACGGCTACACCTTC.

The chain couples TRBV7-3 to TRBJ1-1, with no clear D. Germline-derived CDR1 and CDR2 are SGHTA and FQGTGA. The length of the CDR3 is 13 residues. The ends were cut back, 3 bases at V and 3 bases at J, with 8 bases in the middle. CDR3 in amino acids: CASSFAEDTEAFF. CDR3 nucleotides: TGTGCCAGCAGCTTCGCAGAGGACACTGAAGCTTTCTTT. The whole variable domain, remainder taken from reference TRBV7-3 and TRBJ1-1, is GAGVSQTPSNKVTEKGKYVELRCDPISGHTALYWYRQSLGQGPEFLIYFQGTGAADDSGLPNDRFFAVRPEGSVSTLKIQRTERGDSAVYLCASSFAEDTEAFFGQGTRLTVV.

This clone appeared a single time. The chain recombines TRBV19 with TRBJ2-5, with 14 bases aligning to TRBD2. The DNA matches TRBJ2-7 better at its end, which makes the J call doubtful. Germline lookup yields CDR1 LNHDA and CDR2 SQIVND (reference sequence). CDR3 length equals 15 residues. CDR3 DNA sequence: TGTGCCAGTAGACCCGGGACTAGCGGGAGTTACGAGCAGTACTTC. This gives the protein CASRPGTSGSYEQYF.

The CDR3 here is CASSPVPSGPETQYF. The CDR3 nucleotides are TGTGCCAGCTCACCAGTTCCCAGCGGCCCAGAGACCCAGTACTTC. This rearrangement joins TRBV18 to TRBJ2-5, with D maybe TRBD2 (5 bases). CDR1 KGHSH and CDR2 LQKENI come from the germline V gene. The CDR3 spans 15 residues. Trimming cost V 2 bases and J 4 bases, with 14 bases left between them.

The V call is TRBV28, the J call TRBJ1-6; D might be TRBD1 (6 bases). Germline V lookup: CDR1 MDHEN, CDR2 SYDVKM. Trimming stripped 4 bases from V and 8 bases from J, with 12 bases between. CDR3 size: 14 residues. Written as DNA, the CDR3 is TGTGCCAGCAGTTGGACAGCCTGGGATTCACCCCTCCACTTT. Its protein product is CASSWTAWDSPLHF.

The chain combines TRBV6-5 with TRBJ2-5; D could derive from TRBD1 or TRBD2 (5 bases each). Germline V gives CDR1 MNHEY, CDR2 SVGAGI. The CDR3 runs to 15 residues. Trimming cost V 8 bases and J 5 bases, with 21 bases left between them. CDR3 sequence reads: CASGTCQPKVETQYF. DNA of the CDR3: TGTGCCAGCGGGACCTGTCAACCGAAGGTGGAGACCCAGTACTTC.

V and J are TRBV28 and TRBJ2-1; 8 bases agree with TRBD2. This CDR3 has 16 amino acids. V lost 8 bases, J lost 5 bases, and 14 bases stayed unmatched. In germline, CDR1 is MDHEN, CDR2 SYDVKM. The CDR3 protein is CASEVFIGRGNNEQFF. CDR3 bases: TGTGCCAGCGAAGTTTTTATCGGGAGGGGAAACAATGAGCAGTTCTTC.

This chain uses TRBV19 with TRBJ2-1; 8 positions match TRBD2. The CDR3 extends over 17 amino acids. Unmatched junction bases numbered 11, after V lost 3 bases and J lost 4 bases. Germline V gives CDR1 LNHDA, CDR2 SQIVND (reference sequence). The DNA of the CDR3 is TGTGCCAGTAGTATCCCGGGGGGGAGCGGGATATACAATGAGCAGTTCTTC. It translates to CASSIPGGSGIYNEQFF. The variable domain in full, completed from reference TRBV19 and TRBJ2-1, reads DGGITQSPKYLFRKEGQNVTLSCEQNLNHDAMYWYRQDPGQGLRLIYYSQIVNDFQKGDIAEGYSVSREKKESFPLTVTSAQKNPTAFYLCASSIPGGSGIYNEQFFGPGTRLTVL.

The chain joins TRBV28 to TRBJ1-1; TRBD1 might be the D (5 bases). Germline CDR1 MDHEN, CDR2 SYDVKM. Trimming removed 1 base from V and 10 bases from J, with 13 bases in between. There are 13 residues in the CDR3. CDR3 protein: CASSLSGRGIAFF. CDR3 nucleotide sequence: TGTGCCAGCAGTTTATCAGGACGGGGGATAGCTTTCTTT.

The count of this clone is one. The V gene is TRBV19, the J gene TRBJ1-5; 10 bases are a match to TRBD1. This CDR3 has 16 amino acids. The trim removed 3 bases at V and 4 bases at J, leaving 6 bases unmatched. CDR1 and CDR2 (germline): LNHDA, SQIVND (reference sequence). This CDR3 is CASSIPGTGVNQPQHF. CDR3 sequence (DNA): TGTGCCAGTAGTATTCCCGGGACAGGGGTGAATCAGCCCCAGCATTTT.